The T cell receptor beta chain under discussion was sequenced for a study of identical twins (dated by TCRdb to about 2016). Some background on the complete study: To test whether fetal clonotypes persist, the study used deep sequencing on TCR alpha and beta repertoires from monozygotic twins, unrelated adults of various ages, and cord blood. To rule out contamination, replicate twin experiments were performed at different times with different library preparation protocols.

This clonotype was observed at least ten times. It lacks a known antigen. No base-level quality is on record; no much larger clone is a single base apart. The CDR3 runs 12 amino acids, cysteine and phenylalanine included. Solely the CDR3 DNA is kept, with 36 bases framed from the first base. Every donor was a healthy Caucasian. The twin cohort consisted of three pairs of female monozygotic twins, all aged roughly 18 to 29 years. Peripheral blood mononuclear cells were the source from which RNA for the TCR libraries was isolated. Overall results and qualifications from the work: Excess twin sharing in beta out-of-frame sequences was weaker because fewer shared sequences lowered the signal-to-noise ratio. Invariant T cells such as MAIT and iNKT could partly confound zero-insertion analyses, although diverse VJ usage argued against such confounding for most clonotypes. In monozygotic twins, out-of-frame TCR alpha sharing was systematically underestimated by recombination models, although the models agreed with sharing between unrelated individuals. Compared with coincidental sharing between unrelated individuals, an excess of low generation-probability sequences was observed among out-of-frame TCR alpha sequences shared between twins. Fewer insertions were carried by abundant cord blood beta clonotypes; a weaker similar trend was observed in young adult naive repertoires, while no such trend was observed in memory repertoires. Because the same donors could not be followed over many years, conclusions were based on cross-sectional statistical analysis.

The library relied on 5' RACE. The run used an Illumina HiSeq 2000. Template switching introduced a universal primer binding site; the final cDNA contained a unique molecular identifier, enabling accurate counting of TCR cDNA molecules. First-strand cDNA for TCR alpha and beta chains was synthesized from specific primers in the conserved constant-segment region. To control for contamination, every cDNA library carried two barcodes: a SMART-Mk sample barcode plus Illumina barcodes. TruSeq adapter sequences, together with Illumina sample barcodes, were added in two successive PCR steps. The Illumina HiSeq platform was used with custom primers to sequence TCR alpha and beta cDNA libraries. The original methods were these. Raw reads were processed with MiGEC to extract unique molecular identifiers, and MiXCR was used to determine CDR3 positions. Recombination models were inferred per individual with the repgenHMM and IGoR tools using an EM algorithm. Shared clonotypes were analyzed with the tcR package in R, and sharing was normalized by the product of cloneset sizes. Out-of-frame nonproductive sequences were analyzed to study raw recombination free of thymic and clonal selection effects. In-frame beta chains were kept once TCRdb had trimmed the public reads at Q25 with fastp and called clones with MiXCR. Rows with one shared CDR3 protein collapse into an entry with the most common genes and DNA. The V and J calls were determined by TCRdb, not by the authors. Across this sample there are 550,000 to 700,000 distinct CDR3 sequences, with 9.5% to 10% seen only once. Jointly, the top ten make up 3% of the sample.

These sequences were also reported in another study, on yellow fever vaccine responses in identical twins. As the second paper documents: The authors reported that the T cell response to vaccination in identical twins appeared partly convergent and partly personalized. In identical twins, the study followed T cell clones that responded to the vaccine with precision.

The clonotype comes from a woman between 18 and 30 years old in good health. The sequenced material came from PBMCs. The V gene is TRBV12-3 or TRBV12-4 and the J gene is TRBJ2-2, with the D gene not clear enough to name. Here is the DNA: TGTGTTAGCTGGGAGAACACCGGGGAGCTGTTTTTT. Its protein reads: CVSWENTGELFF.